The next 28 T cell receptor beta chains were all read from a single sample in a study of shared clonotypes between healthy human individuals. Assay used: immunoSEQ multiplex PCR; TCRdb lists only in-frame clones, some missing. The sample includes 2,500,000 or so clones, approximately 94% seen only once; the top ten take over 0.12%. The sequencing sample was made of naive CD4+ T cells sorted from blood. Indicated subset: CD45RA+ positively selected. Receptors were obtained from a man between 18 and 29 years old in good health.

The gene calls are TRBV19 and TRBJ2-2; perhaps TRBD2 as D (5 bases). V dropped 7 bases and J dropped 1 base, with 13 bases sitting between them. The CDR3 is 15 amino acids. CDR1 and CDR2 (germline): LNHDA, SQIVND (reference sequence). CDR3 loop: CASTDGGLNTGELFF. CDR3 coding DNA: TGTGCCAGTACCGACGGAGGACTGAACACCGGGGAGCTGTTTTTT.

As for this clone: Different DNA sequences within this sample yield the same CDR3. The chain links TRBV4-1 to TRBJ1-1; 8 bases map to TRBD1. Germline CDR1 is MGHRA and CDR2 is YSYEKL. CDR3 length: 16 residues. J lost 5 bases, V lost 0 bases, and 8 bases had no gene match. CDR3: CASSQDIGQGETEAFF. The CDR3 bases are TGCGCCAGCAGCCAAGACATTGGACAGGGAGAAACTGAAGCTTTCTTT.

The rearrangement joins TRBV5-4 to TRBJ1-4, with D possibly TRBD1 on 5 matching bases. The CDR3 is made up of 13 amino acids. V was clipped by 0 bases and J by 7 bases, with 7 bases between them. From germline, CDR1 is SGHNT and CDR2 YYREEE (reference sequence). CDR3 DNA sequence: TGTGCCAGCAGCTTGGGGCAGGGTGAAAAACTGTTTTTT. Its protein product is CASSLGQGEKLFF.

The rearrangement uses TRBV5-1 and TRBJ2-2; 11 bases line up with TRBD2. V lost 2 bases, J lost 2 bases, and 2 bases stayed unmatched. Germline CDR1 reads SGHRS; CDR2 reads YFSETQ. The CDR3 extends over 16 amino acids. The CDR3: CASSFLAGGNTGELFF. CDR3 sequence (DNA): TGCGCCAGCAGCTTCCTAGCGGGGGGCAACACCGGGGAGCTGTTTTTT.

The chain carries TRBV9 and TRBJ2-2; 9 bases are shared with TRBD2. J gave up 2 bases and V 2 bases, and 16 bases lay outside the gene matches. Germline V lookup: CDR1 SGDLS, CDR2 YYNGEE. The CDR3 runs to 20 residues. CDR3 in amino acids: CASSVLPVGGGAANTGELFF. CDR3 in DNA: TGTGCCAGCAGCGTCCTCCCTGTAGGCGGGGGGGCAGCCAACACCGGGGAGCTGTTTTTT.

Worth noting for this clone: This CDR3 is also generated by other DNA sequences in the sample. The chain is built from TRBV5-1 and TRBJ2-3; TRBD1 agrees at 7 bases. The CDR3 spans 13 residues. Looked up from germline, CDR1 is SGHRS and CDR2 is YFSETQ. The J segment lost 6 bases and the V segment lost 0 bases, leaving 1 base of the junction unmatched. The CDR3, as DNA: TGCGCCAGCAGCTTGGGCAGGGGGGATACGCAGTATTTT. It encodes CASSLGRGDTQYF. The full variable domain, rest sourced from reference TRBV5-1 and TRBJ2-3, is KAGVTQTPRYLIKTRGQQVTLSCSPISGHRSVSWYQQTPGQGLQFLFEYFSETQRNKGNFPGRFSGRQFSNSRSEMNVSTLELGDSALYLCASSLGRGDTQYFGPGTRLTVL.

The chain is built from TRBV27 and TRBJ1-1; D call uncertain. The germline V gene has CDR1 MNHEY and CDR2 SMNVEV (reference sequence). The V end lost 1 base, the J end lost 6 bases, and 9 bases lay between the germline ends. This CDR3 has 13 amino acids. DNA for the CDR3: TGTGCCAGCAGTTTATTCGACTCATCTGAAGCTTTCTTT. This sequence encodes CASSLFDSSEAFF.

The V and J genes are TRBV2 and TRBJ1-4, with 10 bases identical to TRBD1. The CDR3 covers 15 residues. V was pared by 6 bases and J by 10 bases, with 11 bases of the junction left unmatched. CDR1 and CDR2 (germline): SNHLY, FYNNEI. This CDR3 reads CASSAPGQGKSKLFF. In nucleotides, the CDR3 is TGTGCCAGCAGCGCTCCGGGACAGGGGAAGTCAAAACTGTTTTTT.

This chain links TRBV5-1 with TRBJ1-2, with unresolved D. The CDR3 has 15 amino acids. V lost 0 bases, J lost 8 bases, and 17 bases lay in between. The germline V gene encodes CDR1 SGHRS and CDR2 YFSETQ. The CDR3 spells CASSLAAGDLSGYTF. The CDR3 nucleotides read TGCGCCAGCAGCTTGGCGGCAGGCGACCTCTCCGGCTACACCTTC.

Details on this clone: The sample holds other DNA sequences that translate to the same CDR3. The chain is built from TRBV18 and TRBJ2-7; D gene uncertain. This CDR3 is built from 12 residues. Germline V lookup: CDR1 KGHSH, CDR2 LQKENI. Trimming removed 4 bases from V and 0 bases from J, with 4 bases in between. CDR3 nucleotides: TGTGCCAGCTCACTCGCCTCCTACGAGCAGTACTTC. Protein: CASSLASYEQYF.

CDR3 residues: CASRGLAGGSETQYF. The CDR3, as DNA: TGTGCCAGCAGGGGACTAGCGGGAGGGTCGGAGACCCAGTACTTC. The chain links TRBV6-5 to TRBJ2-5; 16 nucleotides line up with TRBD2. Trimming took 6 bases from V and 5 from J; bases not matched to a gene: 3. Germline V gene sequence: CDR1 MNHEY, CDR2 SVGAGI. This CDR3 has 15 residues.

The chain couples TRBV9 to TRBJ1-2; no firm D call. V lost 3 bases and J 4 bases, leaving 16 bases between the germline ends. Looked up from germline, CDR1 is SGDLS and CDR2 is YYNGEE. The CDR3 has 15 amino acids. The CDR3 reads CASSGAGRYFYGYTF. As DNA, the CDR3 is TGTGCCAGCAGCGGAGCTGGACGGTACTTCTATGGCTACACCTTC.

V gene TRBV30 combines with J gene TRBJ1-2; 7 positions match TRBD1. The CDR3 is made up of 13 amino acids. The germline V gene encodes CDR1 GTSNPN and CDR2 SVGIG (reference sequence). Trimming took 2 bases from V and 4 from J; bases not matched to a gene: 4. The CDR3 DNA reads TGTGCCTGGAGTAGACAGGGAGGCTATGGCTACACCTTC. The encoded protein is CAWSRQGGYGYTF.

V is TRBV30 and J is TRBJ1-4, with D unresolved. The germline V gene encodes CDR1 GTSNPN and CDR2 SVGIG (reference sequence). The CDR3 runs to 14 residues. V was pared by 1 base and J by 5 bases, with 11 bases between. In DNA, the CDR3 is TGTGCCTGGAGTGCCTGGATCGGGAATGAAAAACTGTTTTTT. Translation: CAWSAWIGNEKLFF.

This clone appeared a few times. Additional DNA sequences in this sample encode the identical CDR3. The CDR3 bases are TGTGCCAGCAGCGTAGGGGGGGCAACTAATGAAAAACTGTTTTTT. Translated: CASSVGGATNEKLFF. The rearrangement links TRBV9 to TRBJ1-4, with a possible D match to TRBD1 (5 bases). This CDR3 has 15 amino acids. Trimming pared 0 bases from V and 0 bases from J, leaving 6 bases between. CDR1 and CDR2 (germline): SGDLS, YYNGEE.

The chain has TRBV5-4 and TRBJ1-2; no clear D gene. V lost 0 bases, J lost 8 bases, and 8 bases lay in between. The CDR3 extends over 12 amino acids. Germline V gene sequence: CDR1 SGHNT, CDR2 YYREEE (reference sequence). CDR3 amino acids: CASSLGPAGYTF. The CDR3 nucleotides read TGTGCCAGCAGCTTGGGACCGGCGGGCTACACCTTC. Full variable domain (outside the CDR3, taken from reference TRBV5-4 and TRBJ1-2): ETGVTQSPTHLIKTRGQQVTLRCSSQSGHNTVSWYQQALGQGPQFIFQYYREEENGRGNFPPRFSGLQFPNYSSELNVNALELDDSALYLCASSLGPAGYTFGSGTRLTVV.

The chain recombines TRBV5-1 with TRBJ2-6, with 7 bases matching TRBD1. The germline V gene has CDR1 SGHRS and CDR2 YFSETQ. With V trimmed by 4 bases and J by 1 base, 8 bases remained unmatched. The CDR3 runs to 17 residues. The CDR3 region is CASSTGQVTSGANVLTF. The CDR3 bases are TGCGCCAGCAGCACTGGACAGGTGACTTCTGGGGCCAACGTCCTGACTTTC. Complete variable domain (other parts from reference TRBV5-1 and TRBJ2-6): KAGVTQTPRYLIKTRGQQVTLSCSPISGHRSVSWYQQTPGQGLQFLFEYFSETQRNKGNFPGRFSGRQFSNSRSEMNVSTLELGDSALYLCASSTGQVTSGANVLTFGAGSRLTVL.

The chain uses TRBV30 and TRBJ1-4, with no clear D. Trimming removed 0 bases from V and 7 bases from J, with 9 bases in between. Germline V gene data show CDR1 as GTSNPN and CDR2 as SVGIG (reference sequence). This CDR3 is 13 amino acids long. CDR3 region: CAWSVPCGEKLFF. The CDR3 nucleotides read TGTGCCTGGAGTGTTCCTTGCGGTGAAAAACTGTTTTTT.

The chain joins TRBV5-1 to TRBJ2-2, with D possibly TRBD2 on 6 matching bases. The V gene lost 4 bases and the J gene lost 4 bases, with 14 bases spanning the gap. Germline-derived CDR1 and CDR2 are SGHRS and YFSETQ. The CDR3 is 15 amino acids. The chain's CDR3 is CASSPLQGGTGELFF. Here the CDR3 DNA reads TGCGCCAGCAGCCCTCTCCAGGGAGGCACCGGGGAGCTGTTTTTT. Together with reference TRBV5-1 and TRBJ2-2, the CDR3 gives the full variable domain: KAGVTQTPRYLIKTRGQQVTLSCSPISGHRSVSWYQQTPGQGLQFLFEYFSETQRNKGNFPGRFSGRQFSNSRSEMNVSTLELGDSALYLCASSPLQGGTGELFFGEGSRLTVL.

The gene calls are TRBV6-5 and TRBJ2-7; no reliable D call. The V and J ends lost 0 bases and 6 bases respectively, with 12 bases between them. The CDR3 is 14 amino acids. In germline, CDR1 is MNHEY, CDR2 SVGAGI. CDR3 sequence reads: CASSYSHTSGEQYF. CDR3 nucleotides: TGTGCCAGCAGTTACTCGCACACTTCGGGCGAGCAGTACTTC.

V is TRBV6-5 and J is TRBJ2-7; 7 bases align to TRBD2. The V segment lost 6 bases and the J segment 0 bases; nucleotides outside the gene matches: 2. The CDR3 runs 13 residues. Germline loops: CDR1 MNHEY, CDR2 SVGAGI. The CDR3 is CASRLAASYEQYF. The CDR3 DNA reads as TGTGCCAGCAGGCTAGCGGCCTCCTACGAGCAGTACTTC.

This chain uses TRBV30 with TRBJ1-1; D is possibly TRBD1 (6 bases). Germline-derived CDR1 and CDR2 are GTSNPN and SVGIG (reference sequence). The CDR3 runs to 13 residues. V was trimmed by 3 bases and J by 3 bases, leaving 11 bases between them. The CDR3 sequence: CAWRRGGDTEAFF. The CDR3 DNA is TGTGCCTGGAGAAGGGGGGGGGACACTGAAGCTTTCTTT.

The count of this clone is one. J is TRBJ2-2 and V is TRBV5-6; a weak D match, TRBD1 (6 bases). Germline V gene lookup returns CDR1 SGHDT and CDR2 YYEEEE. The CDR3 extends over 15 amino acids. Trimming removed 0 bases from V and 6 bases from J, with 12 bases in between. The CDR3 bases are TGTGCCAGCAGCTTGGGGGGGCCCGGCCCCGGGGAGCTGTTTTTT. Protein product: CASSLGGPGPGELFF.

V and J are TRBV7-8 and TRBJ1-2; no clear D gene. Germline-derived CDR1 and CDR2 are SGHVS and FQNEAQ. The CDR3 consists of 13 residues. Trimming left V 4 bases short and J 8 bases short, with 14 bases between. CDR3 nucleotides: TGTGCCAGCAGCTCCAGTAAATTGAGGGGCTACACCTTC. It encodes CASSSSKLRGYTF.

The V call is TRBV28, the J call TRBJ2-5; 10 nucleotides agree with TRBD1. Germline lookup yields CDR1 MDHEN and CDR2 SYDVKM. The CDR3 runs 15 residues. V was clipped by 4 bases and J by 4 bases; unmatched bases: 6. This CDR3 is CASSSGTGEIETQYF. The CDR3 DNA reads TGTGCCAGCAGTTCCGGGACAGGGGAGATAGAGACCCAGTACTTC.

This chain connects TRBV2 to TRBJ1-1, with a weak D call TRBD1 (6 bases). The germline gives CDR1 SNHLY, CDR2 FYNNEI. CDR3 length: 13 residues. V was pared by 7 bases and J by 6 bases, with 15 bases between. This CDR3 reads CASTRRDTSEAFF. CDR3 coding DNA: TGTGCCAGCACCAGGAGGGACACCTCTGAAGCTTTCTTT. The entire variable domain, with the rest obtained from reference TRBV2 and TRBJ1-1, is as follows: EPEVTQTPSHQVTQMGQEVILRCVPISNHLYFYWYRQILGQKVEFLVSFYNNEISEKSEIFDDQFSVERPDGSNFTLKIRSTKLEDSAMYFCASTRRDTSEAFFGQGTRLTVV.

V is TRBV19 and J is TRBJ2-5, with 8 bases identical to TRBD1. Germline V gives CDR1 LNHDA, CDR2 SQIVND (reference sequence). V shed 5 bases, J shed 5 bases, and the junction held 7 bases outside the gene matches. The CDR3 has 14 residues. The CDR3 spells CASSRRTGYETQYF. The DNA of the CDR3 is TGTGCCAGTAGTCGTCGGACAGGGTATGAGACCCAGTACTTC.

As for this clone: The sample carries other DNA sequences with the same CDR3. The chain combines TRBV18 with TRBJ2-7; 10 nucleotides align to TRBD1. This CDR3 is built from 15 residues. The germline V gene encodes CDR1 KGHSH and CDR2 LQKENI. V was pared by 6 bases and J by 3 bases, with 8 bases of the junction left unmatched. The CDR3 region is CASSPGGTGVYEQYF. DNA for the CDR3: TGTGCCAGCTCCCCAGGAGGGACAGGGGTCTACGAGCAGTACTTC. Drawing the rest from reference TRBV18 and TRBJ2-7, the complete variable domain is NAGVMQNPRHLVRRRGQEARLRCSPMKGHSHVYWYRQLPEEGLKFMVYLQKENIIDESGMPKERFSAEFPKEGPSILRIQQVVRGDSAAYFCASSPGGTGVYEQYFGPGTRLTVT.